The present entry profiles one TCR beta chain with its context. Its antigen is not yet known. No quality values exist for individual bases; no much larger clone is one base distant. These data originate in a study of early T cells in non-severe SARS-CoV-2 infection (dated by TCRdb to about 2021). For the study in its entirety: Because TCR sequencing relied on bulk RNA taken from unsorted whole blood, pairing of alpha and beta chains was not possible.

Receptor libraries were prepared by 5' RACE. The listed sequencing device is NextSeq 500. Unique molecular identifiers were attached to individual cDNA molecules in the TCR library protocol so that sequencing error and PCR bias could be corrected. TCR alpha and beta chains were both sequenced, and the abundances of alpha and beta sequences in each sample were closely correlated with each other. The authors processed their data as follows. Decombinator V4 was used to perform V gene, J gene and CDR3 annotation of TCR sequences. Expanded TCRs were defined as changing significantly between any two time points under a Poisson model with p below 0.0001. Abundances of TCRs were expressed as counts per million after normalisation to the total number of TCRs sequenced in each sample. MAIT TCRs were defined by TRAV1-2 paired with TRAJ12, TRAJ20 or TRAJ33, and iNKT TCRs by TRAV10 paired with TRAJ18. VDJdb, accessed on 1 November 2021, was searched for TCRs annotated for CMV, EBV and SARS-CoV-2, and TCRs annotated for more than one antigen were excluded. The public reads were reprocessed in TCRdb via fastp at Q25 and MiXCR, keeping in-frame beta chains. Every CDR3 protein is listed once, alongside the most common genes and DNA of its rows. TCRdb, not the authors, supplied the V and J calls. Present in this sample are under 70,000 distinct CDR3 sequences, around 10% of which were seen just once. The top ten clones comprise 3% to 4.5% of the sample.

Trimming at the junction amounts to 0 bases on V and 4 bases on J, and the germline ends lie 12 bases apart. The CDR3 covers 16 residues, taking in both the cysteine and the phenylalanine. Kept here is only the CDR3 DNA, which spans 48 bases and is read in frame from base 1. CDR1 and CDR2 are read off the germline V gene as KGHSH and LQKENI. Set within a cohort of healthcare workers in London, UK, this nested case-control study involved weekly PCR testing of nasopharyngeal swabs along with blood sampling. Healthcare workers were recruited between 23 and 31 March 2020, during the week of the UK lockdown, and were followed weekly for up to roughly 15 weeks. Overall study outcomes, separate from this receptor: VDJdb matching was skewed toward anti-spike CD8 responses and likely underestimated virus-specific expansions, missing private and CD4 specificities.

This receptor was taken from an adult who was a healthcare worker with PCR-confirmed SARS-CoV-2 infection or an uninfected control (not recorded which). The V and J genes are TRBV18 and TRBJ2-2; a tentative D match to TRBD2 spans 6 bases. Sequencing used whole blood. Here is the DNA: TGTGCCAGCTCACCACCGGAGGGTCTGAGCACCGGGGAGCTGTTTTTT. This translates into CASSPPEGLSTGELFF.